These T cell receptor beta chains were read from a single sample in a study of shared clonotypes between healthy human individuals. Here immunoSEQ multiplex PCR was the method, and the copy in TCRdb shows in-frame clones only, minus some. The sample shows 1,500,000 or so clones, 98% to 99% of them seen only once. The material sequenced was naive CD4+ T cells sorted from blood. These receptor sequences come from a man aged 25-45 years in good health. The CDR3 runs from the conserved cysteine through the conserved F or W. The D gene is left open where the match is weak. Clone size is stated in some rows and not others, as once, few, many or a class when expanded.

v_call	j_call	d_call	clone_size	cdr3_nt	cdr3_aa
TRBV28	TRBJ1-5	.	.	TGTGCCAGCAGTCCACACATAGGTCTGAGAAATCAGCCCCAGCATTTT	CASSPHIGLRNQPQHF
TRBV4-2	TRBJ2-7	TRBD2	.	TGTGCCAGCAGCCAAGCTCCTAGCGGGACCTACTCCTACGAGCAGTACTTC	CASSQAPSGTYSYEQYF
TRBV25-1	TRBJ2-1	.	.	TGTGCCAGCAGCGCGGGACAGCTTACCTACAATGAGCAGTTCTTC	CASSAGQLTYNEQFF
TRBV5-1	TRBJ1-2	TRBD1	.	TGCGCCAGCAGCTGGGGGGACAGTTGGGACTATGGCTACACCTTC	CASSWGDSWDYGYTF
TRBV5-6	TRBJ2-3	TRBD2	.	TGTGCCAGCAGCTTGCCTAGCGGGATAGATACGCAGTATTTT	CASSLPSGIDTQYF
TRBV5-5	TRBJ2-2	.	.	TGTGCCAGCAGCTTGGCCGAGAAAGCCGGGGAGCTGTTTTTT	CASSLAEKAGELFF
TRBV18	TRBJ2-1	.	.	TGTGCCAGCCGCCGGACAGACAATGAGCAGTTCTTC	CASRRTDNEQFF
TRBV10-2	TRBJ2-6	TRBD1	once	TGCGCCAGCAGTGAGTCGGTAGGACAGGGAACTGGGGCCAACGTCCTGACTTTC	CASSESVGQGTGANVLTF
TRBV11-2	TRBJ2-3	.	once	TGTGCCAGCAGCTTAGGCCAGGGGAGCACAGATACGCAGTATTTT	CASSLGQGSTDTQYF
TRBV11-2	TRBJ2-7	TRBD2	.	TGTGCCAGCAGGAAACTAGCGGGACCAAGGAACTCCTACGAGCAGTACTTC	CASRKLAGPRNSYEQYF
TRBV7-2	TRBJ2-7	.	once	TGTGCCAGCAGCCCGGCCGGGCCCAGCAGCGTTCCCGAGCAGTACTTC	CASSPAGPSSVPEQYF
TRBV11-2	TRBJ2-1	TRBD1	.	TGTGCCAGTAGTAGGGACAGGGGTAATGAGCAGTTCTTC	CASSRDRGNEQFF
TRBV11-3	TRBJ2-2	.	.	TGTGCCAGCAGCTTAGAACAGGTTACCGGGGAGCTGTTTTTT	CASSLEQVTGELFF
TRBV7-8	TRBJ1-5	.	.	TGTGCCAGCAGCCCAACGACCCTGAGGATGAGCAATCAGCCCCAGCATTTT	CASSPTTLRMSNQPQHF
TRBV4-1	TRBJ1-5	TRBD1	.	TGCGCCAGCAGCCGGACCGACAGGGGAGAACAGCCCCAGCATTTT	CASSRTDRGEQPQHF
TRBV6-5	TRBJ1-1	.	.	TGTGCCAGCAGTGGGTTTGGATTCATGACTGAAGCTTTCTTT	CASSGFGFMTEAFF
TRBV29-1	TRBJ1-1	TRBD1	.	TGCAGCGTTGATACTGGACAGGGTACTGAAGCTTTCTTT	CSVDTGQGTEAFF
TRBV28	TRBJ2-7	TRBD1	.	TGTGCCGCCCGGACAGGGGGCGCTTTGACTAGCAACTACGAGCAGTACTTC	CAARTGGALTSNYEQYF
TRBV6-6	TRBJ1-3	.	.	TGTGCCAGCAGTTCCCCGGCCTCTGGAAACACCATATATTTT	CASSSPASGNTIYF
TRBV6-5	TRBJ2-2	.	.	TGTGCCAGCATTCGGGAGAACACCGGGGAGCTGTTTTTT	CASIRENTGELFF
TRBV9	TRBJ2-7	.	.	TGTGCCAGCAGCGTAGGTTTTAGCGTAAGCTCCTACGAGCAGTACTTC	CASSVGFSVSSYEQYF
TRBV19	TRBJ1-2	.	.	TGTGCCAGTAGTATCTCGACAGGCGTGGGAAATGGCTACACCTTC	CASSISTGVGNGYTF
TRBV19	TRBJ2-7	TRBD1	.	TGTGCCAGTAGTATAACGGACAGGGCTCTCTACGAGCAGTACTTC	CASSITDRALYEQYF
TRBV29-1	TRBJ1-2	.	.	TGCAGCGTTGCAACAGGGTCTTTTGGCTACACCTTC	CSVATGSFGYTF
TRBV28	TRBJ2-1	.	.	TGTGCCAGCAGTTCGCATCCCAGTGAGCAGTTCTTC	CASSSHPSEQFF
TRBV4-1	TRBJ2-1	.	.	TGCGCCAGCAGCCAAGATCGGAGCGGCTCTAAAAGGGAGCAGTTCTTC	CASSQDRSGSKREQFF
TRBV9	TRBJ2-3	TRBD2	once	TGTGCCAGCAGCCTGGGGACTAGCGGGATTGGGGATACGCAGTATTTT	CASSLGTSGIGDTQYF
TRBV9	TRBJ2-3	TRBD1	.	TGTGCCAGCAGCGTTTGGGACAGAGCCACAGATACGCAGTATTTT	CASSVWDRATDTQYF
TRBV11-2	TRBJ2-2	.	.	TGTGCCAGCAGCTTACGCGTAGCTGGTAGGGGGACCGGGGAGCTGTTTTTT	CASSLRVAGRGTGELFF
TRBV7-9	TRBJ2-2	.	.	TGTGCCAGCAGCTCCCCCCCACACGGGGAGCTGTTTTTT	CASSSPPHGELFF
TRBV7-6	TRBJ2-5	TRBD2	.	TGTGCCAGCAGCCCCATCGGGGGGGCGCTATACCAAGAGACCCAGTACTTC	CASSPIGGALYQETQYF
TRBV10-3	TRBJ2-6	.	.	TGTGCCATCAGTGAGTCGAAGGGGGCTGGGGCCAACGTCCTGACTTTC	CAISESKGAGANVLTF
TRBV2	TRBJ1-2	.	.	TGTGCCAGCAGTGAAGCGCATCGCCAGCCCTATGGCTACACCTTC	CASSEAHRQPYGYTF
TRBV27	TRBJ2-7	TRBD2	.	TGTGCCAGCAGTAGCTATGGGACTAGCGGGAGTGTAGGATACGAGCAGTACTTC	CASSSYGTSGSVGYEQYF
TRBV19	TRBJ1-1	.	.	TGTGCCAGTATAAGACACGTGGTCACTGAAGCTTTCTTT	CASIRHVVTEAFF
TRBV6-5	TRBJ1-2	.	.	TGTGCCAGCAGTTATTCCGACAGTAAAGGCTACACCTTC	CASSYSDSKGYTF
TRBV30	TRBJ2-7	.	.	TGTGCCTGGAACGCAGCCGACTACGAGCAGTACTTC	CAWNAADYEQYF
TRBV7-9	TRBJ2-5	TRBD1	.	TGTGCCAGCAGCACCTCGGACAGGGCGGGCCTAGAGACCCAGTACTTC	CASSTSDRAGLETQYF
TRBV27	TRBJ2-1	TRBD2	once	TGTGCCAGCAGTCGGCTAGCGGTTAACAATGAGCAGTTCTTC	CASSRLAVNNEQFF
TRBV11-2	TRBJ2-3	.	.	TGTGCCAGCAGCTCGGACGTCAGACGGGATACGCAGTATTTT	CASSSDVRRDTQYF
TRBV4-1	TRBJ2-7	TRBD1	.	TGCGCCAGCAGCCACCGATCAGGGACAGGGGGCTTGGAAAAGTACTTC	CASSHRSGTGGLEKYF
TRBV4-1	TRBJ2-7	.	once	TGCGCCAGCAGCCAAGACGTGCGGGAAATGCGGTACTTC	CASSQDVREMRYF
TRBV4-2	TRBJ1-3	TRBD1	few	TGTGCCAGCAGCCAAGTTACCGGGGACAGAAGAAGCTCTGGAAACACCATATATTTT	CASSQVTGDRRSSGNTIYF
TRBV7-9	TRBJ2-1	.	.	TGTGCCAGCAGCTTAGTAGAGGAGCGGTTCTTC	CASSLVEERFF
TRBV6-5	TRBJ2-7	TRBD2	.	TGTGCCAGCAGTTACTCGGGGAGGGAGCCCCACGAGCAGTACTTC	CASSYSGREPHEQYF
TRBV9	TRBJ2-1	TRBD2	.	TGTGCCAGCAGCGTTTCCCTAGCGGGAATTAATGAGCAGTTCTTC	CASSVSLAGINEQFF